This TCR beta chain was identified during a study of blood T cells in healthy people across ages. Next came a second PCR, run for about 7 to 12 cycles, which used a sample-barcoded 5' primer along with a J-beta primer mix. With 12 random nucleotides, a template-switch adaptor tagged each individual cDNA molecule. TCRdb processed the 5' RACE reads anew with MiXCR; each CDR3 protein has one entry. The table shows some 920,000 distinct CDR3 sequences, with roughly 51% occurring only once. Sequencing used blood. This TCR was sampled from a woman aged 55-70 years in good health.

The CDR3 nucleotides read TGTGCCAGCAGCTTACGACTAGCGGGAGGGCCAGATGAGCAGTACTTC. Protein sequence: CASSLRLAGGPDEQYF. V usage is TRBV7-2 and J usage is TRBJ2-1, with 14 bases identical to TRBD2. The DNA end lines up better with TRBJ2-7; the J call may be wrong. Germline CDR1 is SGHTA and CDR2 is FQGNSA. There are 16 residues in the CDR3.